These 16 T cell receptor beta chains were all obtained from the same sample, sequenced in a study of blood T cell repertoires in COVID-19. Here immunoSEQ multiplex PCR was the method, and the copy in TCRdb shows in-frame clones only, minus some. The table includes approximately 170,000 clones, 70% to 85% detected once. Source material: PBMCs or T cells enriched from blood (not recorded which). These receptors originate from a woman aged 30 to 39 who had recovered from COVID-19.

The DNA for the CDR3 is TGTGCCAGCAGAAAGACAGGGTTCGACGAGCAGTACTTC. It is translated as CASRKTGFDEQYF. The rearrangement joins TRBV6-5 to TRBJ2-7, with TRBD1 identical over 7 bases. CDR3 length: 13 residues. Germline V gives CDR1 MNHEY, CDR2 SVGAGI. V was pared by 6 bases and J by 5 bases, with 7 bases of the junction left unmatched.

The gene calls are TRBV18 and TRBJ2-1; 9 bases align to TRBD2. Trimming removed 3 bases from V and 1 base from J; junction bases left unmatched: 13. The CDR3 sequence is 19 residues long. Germline loops: CDR1 KGHSH, CDR2 LQKENI. The CDR3 DNA reads TGTGCCAGCTCACCCCAGTGGGCTAGCGGGGTGGGTTCCTACAATGAGCAGTTCTTC. Its translation: CASSPQWASGVGSYNEQFF.

The V gene is TRBV29-1, the J gene TRBJ2-7, with 10 bases lining up with TRBD1. This CDR3 is 12 amino acids long. The trim removed 4 bases at V and 7 bases at J, leaving 4 bases unmatched. Per the germline V gene, CDR1 is SQVTM and CDR2 is ANQGSEA. CDR3 DNA sequence: TGCAGCGTTGGACAGGGGGCGTCGGAGCAGTACTTC. Its translation is CSVGQGASEQYF.

The genes are TRBV28 and TRBJ2-7, with D perhaps matching TRBD2 (6 bases). Trimming removed 5 bases at V and 4 bases at J, with 18 bases between. CDR3 size: 15 residues. Germline V lookup: CDR1 MDHEN, CDR2 SYDVKM. CDR3 in amino acids: CASSPGTSIGYEQYF. CDR3 DNA sequence: TGTGCCAGCAGTCCCGGTACTAGCATAGGGTACGAGCAGTACTTC.

The chain couples TRBV6-1 to TRBJ1-2; weak D call: TRBD1 (5 bases). Trimming left V 1 base short and J 4 bases short, with 13 bases between. The CDR3 loop spans 15 amino acids. Germline assignment: CDR1 MNHNS and CDR2 SASEGT. CDR3 in DNA: TGTGCCAGCAGTGAAGAGGGGCAGGGCGGCTATGGCTACACCTTC. Translation gives CASSEEGQGGYGYTF.

CDR3 nucleotide sequence: TGTGCCAGCAGCGTAAGGGGAGGGAACACTGAAGCTTTCTTT. Translated, it gives CASSVRGGNTEAFF. The chain carries TRBV9 and TRBJ1-1, with TRBD1 as a possible D gene (5 bases). The ends were cut back, 1 base at V and 1 base at J, with 8 bases in the middle. The CDR3 length is 14 residues. Germline V gene lookup returns CDR1 SGDLS and CDR2 YYNGEE.

The CDR3 nucleotides read TGTGCCAGCTCACCAGGGACAGAAGAGACCCAGTACTTC. It codes for CASSPGTEETQYF. The gene calls are TRBV18 and TRBJ2-5; 7 positions agree with TRBD1. Trimming cost V 2 bases and J 3 bases; bases outside gene matches: 0. The CDR3 extends over 13 amino acids. Germline CDR1 KGHSH, CDR2 LQKENI.

The chain uses TRBV15 and TRBJ1-1; D is unresolved. V was trimmed by 0 bases and J by 6 bases, leaving 11 bases between them. This CDR3 comprises 14 residues. CDR1 and CDR2 from the germline V gene are LNHNV and YYDKDF (reference sequence). CDR3 in amino acids: CATSRDAGRSEAFF. The DNA for the CDR3 is TGTGCCACCAGCAGAGATGCCGGGAGGTCTGAAGCTTTCTTT.

CDR3 bases: TGTGCCGCGGGAGAGCCCCATAATAGCAATCAGCCCCAGCATTTT. Translation: CAAGEPHNSNQPQHF. The V gene is TRBV24-1, the J gene TRBJ1-5, with D hard to call. The germline gives CDR1 KGHDR, CDR2 SFDVKD. The CDR3 contains 15 residues. The V gene lost 12 bases and the J gene lost 0 bases, with 17 bases spanning the gap.

This clone was seen just once. The chain recombines TRBV6-2 or TRBV6-3 with TRBJ2-1, with TRBD2 identical over 11 bases. J was trimmed by 5 bases and V by 5 bases; bases with no gene match: 11. Germline V gene lookup returns CDR1 MNHEY and CDR2 SVGEGT. The CDR3 totals 17 residues. The CDR3 DNA reads TGTGCCAGCAGTCCGAGGGGAAAGGGACTAGCGGACAATGAGCAGTTCTTC. Encoded protein: CASSPRGKGLADNEQFF.

The chain is built from TRBV27 and TRBJ1-1; D remains ambiguous. Germline-derived CDR1 and CDR2 are MNHEY and SMNVEV (reference sequence). The ends were cut back, 6 bases at V and 5 bases at J, with 13 bases in the middle. The CDR3 runs 13 residues. The CDR3 loop is CASRQTLWTEAFF. The CDR3 coding sequence is TGTGCCAGCAGACAGACCCTTTGGACTGAAGCTTTCTTT.

This clone was detected only a few times. CDR3: CASSQGPQPSYEQYF. CDR3 in DNA: TGCGCCAGCTCCCAGGGGCCGCAGCCATCCTACGAGCAGTACTTC. This chain joins TRBV4-1 and TRBJ2-7; weak D call: TRBD1 (6 bases). Trimming stripped 8 bases from V and 1 base from J, with 18 bases between. Germline-derived CDR1 and CDR2 are MGHRA and YSYEKL. This CDR3 spans 15 amino acids.

The CDR3 DNA reads TGTGCCACCAGTGATCACGCGGATGGAGGACAGTACTTC. Translated: CATSDHADGGQYF. V gene TRBV24-1 combines with J gene TRBJ2-7; tentative D call: TRBD2 (5 bases). The CDR3 consists of 13 residues. The germline CDR1 and CDR2 sequences are KGHDR and SFDVKD. Between the trimmed V and J ends, which lost 3 bases and 10 bases, there was a span of 15 bases.

The J gene is TRBJ1-5, the V gene TRBV24-1; possible D gene TRBD1, 6 bases. Trimming cost V 3 bases and J 4 bases, with 15 bases left between them. CDR3 length equals 16 residues. The V gene's germline CDR1 is KGHDR and CDR2 SFDVKD. CDR3 protein: CATSDPGTPSNQPQHF. CDR3 bases: TGTGCCACCAGTGATCCCGGGACACCCAGTAATCAGCCCCAGCATTTT.

V and J are TRBV2 and TRBJ1-1; D is unclear. This CDR3 is 13 amino acids long. Germline loops: CDR1 SNHLY, CDR2 FYNNEI. Trimming pared 0 bases from V and 3 bases from J, leaving 5 bases between. For the CDR3, the DNA is TGTGCCAGCAGTGAAGCGACTTACACTGAAGCTTTCTTT. Translated, it gives CASSEATYTEAFF.

The chain combines TRBV28 with TRBJ1-4; D uncertain. The V end lost 8 bases, the J end lost 8 bases, and 15 bases lay between the germline ends. CDR1 and CDR2 from the germline V gene are MDHEN and SYDVKM. The CDR3 is made up of 13 amino acids. CDR3 DNA: TGTGCCAGCCAACCCGCGGGCGGGGAAAAACTGTTTTTT. It yields the protein CASQPAGGEKLFF.